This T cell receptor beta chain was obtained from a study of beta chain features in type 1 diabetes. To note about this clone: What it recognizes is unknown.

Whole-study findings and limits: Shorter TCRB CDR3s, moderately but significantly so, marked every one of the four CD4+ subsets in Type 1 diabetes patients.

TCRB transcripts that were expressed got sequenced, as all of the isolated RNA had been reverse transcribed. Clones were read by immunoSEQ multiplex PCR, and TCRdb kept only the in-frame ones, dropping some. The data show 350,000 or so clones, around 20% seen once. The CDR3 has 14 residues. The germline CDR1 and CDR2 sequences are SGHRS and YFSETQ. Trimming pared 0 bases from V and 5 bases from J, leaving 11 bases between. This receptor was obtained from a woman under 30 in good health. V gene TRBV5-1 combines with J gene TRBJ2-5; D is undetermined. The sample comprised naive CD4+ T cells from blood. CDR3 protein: CASSLVTAHETQYF. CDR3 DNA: TGCGCCAGCAGCTTGGTTACAGCTCACGAGACCCAGTACTTC. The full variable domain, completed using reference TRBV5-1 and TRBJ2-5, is KAGVTQTPRYLIKTRGQQVTLSCSPISGHRSVSWYQQTPGQGLQFLFEYFSETQRNKGNFPGRFSGRQFSNSRSEMNVSTLELGDSALYLCASSLVTAHETQYFGPGTRLLVL.